The source of this T cell receptor beta chain is a study of blood T cell repertoires in COVID-19. J lost 5 bases, V lost 4 bases, and 7 bases had no gene match. CDR3 size: 15 residues. Per germline, CDR1 SGDLS and CDR2 YYNGEE. This table comes from immunoSEQ multiplex PCR, and its TCRdb copy is limited to in-frame clones, with some not included. Altogether about 97,000 clones are present, about 86% being singletons, with the ten largest covering just over 15%. The receptor's source is a human donor in a cohort sampled during active COVID-19. The chain couples TRBV9 to TRBJ2-5, with 11 nucleotides matching TRBD2. Specimen: peripheral blood. CDR3 residues: CASSTSGGGVETQYF. The CDR3 nucleotides read TGTGCCAGCAGCACTAGCGGGGGCGGGGTGGAGACCCAGTACTTC.